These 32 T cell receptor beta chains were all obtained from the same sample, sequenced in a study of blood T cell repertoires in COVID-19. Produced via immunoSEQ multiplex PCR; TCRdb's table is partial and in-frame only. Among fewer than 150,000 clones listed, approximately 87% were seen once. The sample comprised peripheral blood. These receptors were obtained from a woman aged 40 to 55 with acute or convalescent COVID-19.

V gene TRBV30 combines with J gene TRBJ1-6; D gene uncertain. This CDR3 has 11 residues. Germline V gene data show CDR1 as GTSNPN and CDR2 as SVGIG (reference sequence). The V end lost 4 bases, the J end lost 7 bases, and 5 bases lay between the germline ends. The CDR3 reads CAWTTNSPLHF. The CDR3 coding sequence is TGTGCCTGGACAACAAATTCACCCCTCCACTTT.

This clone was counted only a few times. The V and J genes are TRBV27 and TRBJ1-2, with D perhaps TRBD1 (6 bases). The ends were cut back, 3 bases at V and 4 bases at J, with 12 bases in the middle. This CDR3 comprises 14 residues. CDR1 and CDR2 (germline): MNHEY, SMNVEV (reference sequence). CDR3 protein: CASSFYREGYGYTF. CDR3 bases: TGTGCCAGCAGTTTCTACAGGGAGGGCTATGGCTACACCTTC.

The CDR3 nucleotides read TGTGCCAGCAGCTTGGTCGGGACAGGGAACAATGAGCAGTTCTTC. Translating it yields CASSLVGTGNNEQFF. V and J are TRBV5-6 and TRBJ2-1, with 9 bases that match TRBD1. The J segment lost 5 bases and the V segment lost 0 bases, leaving 3 bases of the junction unmatched. CDR1 is SGHDT and CDR2 is YYEEEE in the germline V gene. This CDR3 has 15 residues.

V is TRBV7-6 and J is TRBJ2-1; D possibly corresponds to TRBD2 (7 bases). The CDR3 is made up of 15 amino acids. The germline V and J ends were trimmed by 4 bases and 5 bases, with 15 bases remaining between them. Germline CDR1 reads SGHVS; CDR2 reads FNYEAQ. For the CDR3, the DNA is TGTGCCAGCAGCTCCGCCGGGGGGCCCAACAATGAGCAGTTCTTC. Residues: CASSSAGGPNNEQFF.

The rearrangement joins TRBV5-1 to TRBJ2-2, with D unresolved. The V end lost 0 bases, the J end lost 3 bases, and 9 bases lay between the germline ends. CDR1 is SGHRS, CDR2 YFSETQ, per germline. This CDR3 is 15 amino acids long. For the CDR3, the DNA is TGCGCCAGCAGCTTGGAGAGGTGGGACACCGGGGAGCTGTTTTTT. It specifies CASSLERWDTGELFF.

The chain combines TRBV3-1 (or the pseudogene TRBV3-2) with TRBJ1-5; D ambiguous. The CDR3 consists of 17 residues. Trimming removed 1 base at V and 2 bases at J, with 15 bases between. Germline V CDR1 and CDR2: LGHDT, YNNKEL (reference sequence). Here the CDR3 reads CASSQGLLVIGNQPQHF. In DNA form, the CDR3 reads TGTGCCAGCAGCCAAGGTCTATTGGTAATCGGCAATCAGCCCCAGCATTTT.

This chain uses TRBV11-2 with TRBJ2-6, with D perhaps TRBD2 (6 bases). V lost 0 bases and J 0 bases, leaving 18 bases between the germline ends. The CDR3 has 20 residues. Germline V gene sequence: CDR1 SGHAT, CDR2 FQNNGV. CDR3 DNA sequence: TGTGCCAGCAGCTTAGATTGGATGTCTCCCGGGGGCTCTGGGGCCAACGTCCTGACTTTC. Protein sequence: CASSLDWMSPGGSGANVLTF.

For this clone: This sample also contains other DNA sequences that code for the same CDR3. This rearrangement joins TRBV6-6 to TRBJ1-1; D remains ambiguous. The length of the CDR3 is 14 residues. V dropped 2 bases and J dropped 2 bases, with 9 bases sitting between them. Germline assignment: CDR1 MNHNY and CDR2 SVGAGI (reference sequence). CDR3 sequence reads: CASSYPETNTEAFF. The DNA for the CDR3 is TGTGCCAGCAGTTACCCAGAGACAAACACTGAAGCTTTCTTT.

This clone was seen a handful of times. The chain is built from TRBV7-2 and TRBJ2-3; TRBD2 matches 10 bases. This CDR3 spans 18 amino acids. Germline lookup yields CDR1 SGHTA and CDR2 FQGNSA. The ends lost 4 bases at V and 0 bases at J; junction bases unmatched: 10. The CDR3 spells CASSSLTSGWSSTDTQYF. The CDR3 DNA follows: TGTGCCAGCAGCTCCTTGACTAGCGGGTGGTCTAGCACAGATACGCAGTATTTT.

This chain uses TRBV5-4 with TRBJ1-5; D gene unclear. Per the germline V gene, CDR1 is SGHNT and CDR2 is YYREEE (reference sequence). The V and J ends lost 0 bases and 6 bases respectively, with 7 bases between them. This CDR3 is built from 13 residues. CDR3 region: CASSLGVGQPQHF. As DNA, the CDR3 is TGTGCCAGCAGCTTGGGAGTCGGTCAGCCCCAGCATTTT.

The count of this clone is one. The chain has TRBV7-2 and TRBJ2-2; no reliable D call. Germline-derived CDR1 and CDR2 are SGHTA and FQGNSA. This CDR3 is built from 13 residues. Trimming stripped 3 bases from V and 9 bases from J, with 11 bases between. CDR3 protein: CASSFLLARELFF. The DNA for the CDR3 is TGTGCCAGCAGCTTCCTCTTGGCACGGGAGCTGTTTTTT. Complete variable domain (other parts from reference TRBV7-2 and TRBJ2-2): GAGVSQSPSNKVTEKGKDVELRCDPISGHTALYWYRQSLGQGLEFLIYFQGNSAPDKSGLPSDRFSAERTGGSVSTLTIQRTQQEDSAVYLCASSFLLARELFFGEGSRLTVL.

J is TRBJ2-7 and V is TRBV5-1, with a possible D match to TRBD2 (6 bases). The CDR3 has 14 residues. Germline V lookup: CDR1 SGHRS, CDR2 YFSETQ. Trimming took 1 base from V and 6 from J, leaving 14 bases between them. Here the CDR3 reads CASSLFVGGGEQYF. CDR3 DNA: TGCGCCAGCAGCTTGTTTGTGGGAGGTGGCGAGCAGTACTTC.

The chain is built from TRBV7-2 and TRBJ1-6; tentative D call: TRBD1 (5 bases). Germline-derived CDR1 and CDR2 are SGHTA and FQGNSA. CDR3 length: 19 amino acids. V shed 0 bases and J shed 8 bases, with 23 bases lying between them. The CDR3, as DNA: TGTGCCAGCAGCTTAGCCACGGTTGGATGGATGCGGGGGTATTCACCCCTCCACTTT. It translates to CASSLATVGWMRGYSPLHF.

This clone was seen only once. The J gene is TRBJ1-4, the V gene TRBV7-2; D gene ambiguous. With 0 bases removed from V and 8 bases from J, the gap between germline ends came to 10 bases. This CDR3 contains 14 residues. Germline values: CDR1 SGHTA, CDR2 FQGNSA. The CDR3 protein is CASSLALVSEKLFF. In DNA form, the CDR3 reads TGTGCCAGCAGCTTAGCCCTGGTTAGCGAAAAACTGTTTTTT.

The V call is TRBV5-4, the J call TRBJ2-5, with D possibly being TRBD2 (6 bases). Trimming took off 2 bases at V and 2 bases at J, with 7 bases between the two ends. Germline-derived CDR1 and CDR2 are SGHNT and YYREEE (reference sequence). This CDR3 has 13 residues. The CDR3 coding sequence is TGTGCCAGCAGCTTAGGACTACAAGAGACCCAGTACTTC. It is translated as CASSLGLQETQYF. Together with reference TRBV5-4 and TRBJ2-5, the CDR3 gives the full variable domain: ETGVTQSPTHLIKTRGQQVTLRCSSQSGHNTVSWYQQALGQGPQFIFQYYREEENGRGNFPPRFSGLQFPNYSSELNVNALELDDSALYLCASSLGLQETQYFGPGTRLLVL.

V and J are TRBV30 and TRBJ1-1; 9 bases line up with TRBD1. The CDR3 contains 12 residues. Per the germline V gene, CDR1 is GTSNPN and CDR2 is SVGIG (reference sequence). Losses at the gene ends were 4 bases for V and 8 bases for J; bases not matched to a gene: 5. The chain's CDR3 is CAWNRGPGEAFF. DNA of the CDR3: TGTGCCTGGAACAGGGGGCCGGGAGAAGCTTTCTTT.

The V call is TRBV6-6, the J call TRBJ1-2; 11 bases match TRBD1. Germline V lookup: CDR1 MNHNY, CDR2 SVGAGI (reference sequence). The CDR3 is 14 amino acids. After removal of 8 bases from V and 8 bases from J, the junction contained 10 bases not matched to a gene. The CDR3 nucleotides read TGTGCCAGCTATTTCGGACAGGGGGCGGAAGGCTACACCTTC. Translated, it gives CASYFGQGAEGYTF.

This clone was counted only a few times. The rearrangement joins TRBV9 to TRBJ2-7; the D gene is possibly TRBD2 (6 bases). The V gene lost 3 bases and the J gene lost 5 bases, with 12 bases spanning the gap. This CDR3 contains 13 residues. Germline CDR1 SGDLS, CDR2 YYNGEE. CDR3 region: CASSGDGTHEQYF. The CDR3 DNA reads TGTGCCAGCAGCGGGGACGGGACTCACGAGCAGTACTTC.

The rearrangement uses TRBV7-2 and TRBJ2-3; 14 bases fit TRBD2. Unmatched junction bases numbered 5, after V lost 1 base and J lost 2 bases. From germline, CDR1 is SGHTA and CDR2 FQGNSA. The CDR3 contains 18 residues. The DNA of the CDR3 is TGTGCCAGCAGCTTAGTGGGGACTAGCGGGAGTCCCACAGATACGCAGTATTTT. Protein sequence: CASSLVGTSGSPTDTQYF.

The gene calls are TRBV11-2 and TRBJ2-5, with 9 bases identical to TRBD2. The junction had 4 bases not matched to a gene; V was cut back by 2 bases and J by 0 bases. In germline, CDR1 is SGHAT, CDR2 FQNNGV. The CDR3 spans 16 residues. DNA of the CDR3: TGTGCCAGCAGCTTACTCCTAGCGGGATACCAAGAGACCCAGTACTTC. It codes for CASSLLLAGYQETQYF.

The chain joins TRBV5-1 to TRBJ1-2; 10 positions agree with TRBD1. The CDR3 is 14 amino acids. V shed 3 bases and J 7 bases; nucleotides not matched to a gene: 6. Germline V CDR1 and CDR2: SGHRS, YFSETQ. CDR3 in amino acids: CASSSGTGVPGYTF. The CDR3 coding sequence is TGCGCCAGCAGCTCCGGGACAGGGGTTCCTGGCTACACCTTC.

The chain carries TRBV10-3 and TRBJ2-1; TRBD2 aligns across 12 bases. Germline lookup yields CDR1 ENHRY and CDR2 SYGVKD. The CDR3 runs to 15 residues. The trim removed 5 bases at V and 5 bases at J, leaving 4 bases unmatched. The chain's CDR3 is CAISRLAGGNNEQFF. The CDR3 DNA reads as TGTGCCATCAGTCGTCTAGCGGGGGGGAACAATGAGCAGTTCTTC.

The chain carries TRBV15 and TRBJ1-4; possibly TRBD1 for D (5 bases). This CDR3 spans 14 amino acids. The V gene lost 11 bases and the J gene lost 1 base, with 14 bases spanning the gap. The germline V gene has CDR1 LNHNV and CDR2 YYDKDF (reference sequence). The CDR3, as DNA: TGTGCCTCAAAGATGGGGCTAACTAATGAAAAACTGTTTTTT. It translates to CASKMGLTNEKLFF.

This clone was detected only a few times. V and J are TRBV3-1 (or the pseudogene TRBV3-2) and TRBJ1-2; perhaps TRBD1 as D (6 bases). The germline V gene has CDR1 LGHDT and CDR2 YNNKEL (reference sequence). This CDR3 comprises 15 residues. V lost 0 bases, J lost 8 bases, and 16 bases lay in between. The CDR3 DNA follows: TGTGCCAGCAGCCAAGATAGTTACAGGGCGTACGGCTACACCTTC. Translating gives CASSQDSYRAYGYTF.

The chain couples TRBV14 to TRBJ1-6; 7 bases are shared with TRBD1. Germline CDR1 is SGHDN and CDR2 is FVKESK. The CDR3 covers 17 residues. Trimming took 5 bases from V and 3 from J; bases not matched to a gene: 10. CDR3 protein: CASSSRDSGLYNSPLHF. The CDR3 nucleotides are TGTGCCAGCAGCTCCCGGGACAGCGGACTCTATAATTCACCCCTCCACTTT. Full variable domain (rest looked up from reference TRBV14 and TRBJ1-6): EAGVTQFPSHSVIEKGQTVTLRCDPISGHDNLYWYRRVMGKEIKFLLHFVKESKQDESGMPNNRFLAERTGGTYSTLKVQPAELEDSGVYFCASSSRDSGLYNSPLHFGNGTRLTVT.

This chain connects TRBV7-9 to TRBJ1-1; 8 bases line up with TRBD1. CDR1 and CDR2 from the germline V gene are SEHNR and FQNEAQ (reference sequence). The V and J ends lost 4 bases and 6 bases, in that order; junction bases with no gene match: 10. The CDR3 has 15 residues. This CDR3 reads CASSSLDREKPEAFF. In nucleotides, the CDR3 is TGTGCCAGCAGCTCCCTGGACAGGGAAAAACCTGAAGCTTTCTTT.

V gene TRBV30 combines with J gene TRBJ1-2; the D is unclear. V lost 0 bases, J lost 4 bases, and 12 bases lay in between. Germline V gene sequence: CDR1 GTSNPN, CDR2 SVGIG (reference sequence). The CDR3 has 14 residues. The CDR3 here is CAWSVRLGSYGYTF. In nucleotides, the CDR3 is TGTGCCTGGAGTGTACGTCTCGGGAGCTATGGCTACACCTTC. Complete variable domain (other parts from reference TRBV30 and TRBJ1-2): SQTIHQWPATLVQPVGSPLSLECTVEGTSNPNLYWYRQAAGRGLQLLFYSVGIGQISSEVPQNLSASRPQDRQFILSSKKLLLSDSGFYLCAWSVRLGSYGYTFGSGTRLTVV.

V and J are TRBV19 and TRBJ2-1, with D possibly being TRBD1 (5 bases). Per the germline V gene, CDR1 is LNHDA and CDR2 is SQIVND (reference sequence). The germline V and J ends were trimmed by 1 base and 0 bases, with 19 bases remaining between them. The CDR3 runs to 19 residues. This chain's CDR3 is CASSIGPQKGPSSYNEQFF. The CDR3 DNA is TGTGCCAGTAGTATAGGCCCCCAGAAGGGGCCGAGCTCCTACAATGAGCAGTTCTTC.

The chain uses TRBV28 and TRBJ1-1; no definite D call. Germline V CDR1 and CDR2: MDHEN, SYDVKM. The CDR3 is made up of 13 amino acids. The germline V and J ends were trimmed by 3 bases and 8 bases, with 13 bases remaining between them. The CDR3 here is CASSFGAVNEAFF. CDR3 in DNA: TGTGCCAGCAGTTTCGGTGCGGTGAACGAAGCTTTCTTT. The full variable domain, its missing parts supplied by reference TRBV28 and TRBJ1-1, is DVKVTQSSRYLVKRTGEKVFLECVQDMDHENMFWYRQDPGLGLRLIYFSYDVKMKEKGDIPEGYSVSREKKERFSLILESASTNQTSMYLCASSFGAVNEAFFGQGTRLTVV.

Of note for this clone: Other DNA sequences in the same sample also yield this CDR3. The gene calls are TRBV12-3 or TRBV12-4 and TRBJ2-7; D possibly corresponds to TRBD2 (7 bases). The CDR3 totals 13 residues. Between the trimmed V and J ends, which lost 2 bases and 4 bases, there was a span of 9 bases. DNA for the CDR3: TGTGCCAGCAGTTTAAGGGGGGGGTACGAGCAGTACTTC. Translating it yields CASSLRGGYEQYF.

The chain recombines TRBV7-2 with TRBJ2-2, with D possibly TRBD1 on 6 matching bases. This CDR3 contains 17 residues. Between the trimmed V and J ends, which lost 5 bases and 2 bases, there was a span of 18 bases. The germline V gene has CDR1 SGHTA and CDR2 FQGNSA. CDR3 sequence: CASSPDRIKLNTGELFF. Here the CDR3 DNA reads TGTGCCAGCAGCCCTGACAGGATCAAGCTCAACACCGGGGAGCTGTTTTTT.

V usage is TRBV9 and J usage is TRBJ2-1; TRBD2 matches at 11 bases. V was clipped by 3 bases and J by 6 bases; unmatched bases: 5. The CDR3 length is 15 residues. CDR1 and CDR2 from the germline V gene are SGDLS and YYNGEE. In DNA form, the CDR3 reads TGTGCCAGCAGCGCCGTAGCGGGAGGGCTCAATGAGCAGTTCTTC. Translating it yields CASSAVAGGLNEQFF.